This T cell receptor beta chain was sequenced for a study of T cell responses to AZD1222 COVID-19 vaccine. Using immunoSEQ multiplex PCR, the repertoire was profiled, and TCRdb retains in-frame clones only, with some absent. This repertoire shows roughly 100,000 clones, about 81% found once; its top ten account for approximately 15%. Trimming stripped 8 bases from V and 10 bases from J, with 15 bases between. Per the germline V gene, CDR1 is MNHNS and CDR2 is SASEGT. The CDR3 has 13 residues. The sample here was peripheral blood, taken 28 days after the second AZD1222 dose. The clonotype originates from an adult who received the AZD1222 COVID-19 vaccine. The J gene is TRBJ1-6, the V gene TRBV6-1; D not certain. The CDR3 loop is CASEGSTGSPLHF. CDR3 sequence (DNA): TGTGCCAGCGAGGGTTCCACGGGGTCACCCCTCCACTTT.